This is a list of T cell receptor beta chains from one sample in a study of CD8 T cells in ankylosing spondylitis. TCRdb itself ran the 5' RACE reads through MiXCR, one entry per CDR3 protein. In the table there are 350,000 to 400,000 distinct CDR3 sequences, 20% to 25% of which are singletons. Specimen: blood, either unsorted or a sorted T cell fraction (not recorded which). Receptors were obtained from a male donor with ankylosing spondylitis or in good health (not recorded which). The CDR3 runs from the conserved cysteine through the conserved F or W. D genes are given only for firm matches. Part of the rows lack a size; the others show once, few, many or a class for expanded clones.

d_call	v_call	clone_size	j_call	cdr3_nt	cdr3_aa
-	TRBV6-1	few	TRBJ2-7	TGTGCCAGCAGTGACGGAACAGGGGGAGGGTACGAGCAGTACTTC	CASSDGTGGGYEQYF
-	TRBV29-1	-	TRBJ1-2	TGCAGCGTTGACAAGTATGGCTACACCTTC	CSVDKYGYTF
TRBD2	TRBV27	-	TRBJ2-5	TGTGCCAGCGGTTTTGCTAGCGGGGGGAAAGAGACCCAGTACTTC	CASGFASGGKETQYF
-	TRBV2	few	TRBJ2-3	TGTGCCAGCGTTGCAAGGCCTACAGATACGCAGTATTTT	CASVARPTDTQYF
-	TRBV12-3/TRBV12-4	-	TRBJ1-4	TGTGCCAGCAGCCCCCCCGGGACGTTTAATGAAAAACTGTTTTTT	CASSPPGTFNEKLFF
-	TRBV11-2	once	TRBJ2-5	TGTGCCAGCAGCTTAGATCCAAGCGCCTACCAAGAGACCCAGTACTTC	CASSLDPSAYQETQYF
-	TRBV2	-	TRBJ2-2	TGTGCCAGCAGCAAGGGGTGGGGGCCTATCGGGGAGCTGTTTTTT	CASSKGWGPIGELFF
TRBD2	TRBV12-3/TRBV12-4	-	TRBJ2-3	TGTGCCAGCAGTCCCCTAGCGGGGGGGCCTCTAGATACGCAGTATTTT	CASSPLAGGPLDTQYF
-	TRBV12-3/TRBV12-4	few	TRBJ1-2	TGTGCCAGCAGTTTAGCGCTGTGGGTATATGGCTACACCTTC	CASSLALWVYGYTF
TRBD1	TRBV5-1	-	TRBJ2-5	TGCGCCAGCAGCTTGACAGGGGGAATCCAAGAGACCCAGTACTTC	CASSLTGGIQETQYF
-	TRBV5-1	-	TRBJ2-7	TGCGCCAGCAGCTTTGGACAGTCAAATAACTACGAGCAGTACTTC	CASSFGQSNNYEQYF
-	TRBV11-2	few	TRBJ2-1	TGTGCCAGCAGCTTAGCCCCGGGGGGCGAATCCTACAATGAGCAGTTCTTC	CASSLAPGGESYNEQFF
TRBD1	TRBV24-1	few	TRBJ2-3	TGTGCCACCAGTGATTTGGGACAGGGTTATGATACGCAGTATTTT	CATSDLGQGYDTQYF
-	TRBV4-1	-	TRBJ2-1	TGCGCCAGCAGCCAAGTCGTAGGACAGAGCTCCTACAATGAGCAGTTCTTC	CASSQVVGQSSYNEQFF
-	TRBV5-1	few	TRBJ2-3	TGCGCCAGCAGCTTTGGTTCGGGGAGGACTAGCACAGATACGCAGTATTTT	CASSFGSGRTSTDTQYF
-	TRBV6-5	-	TRBJ2-3	TGTGCCAGCAGTTACCCGTTTACTAGTTGGAGCACAGATACGCAGTATTTT	CASSYPFTSWSTDTQYF
TRBD2	TRBV11-2	-	TRBJ2-1	TGTGCCAGTTCCCTCTGGGGGGGGGGAAATGAGCAGTTCTTC	CASSLWGGGNEQFF
-	TRBV7-9	few	TRBJ2-1	TGTGCCAGCAGCTCCCCGTCCGCTGGGGACAATGAGCAGTTCTTC	CASSSPSAGDNEQFF
-	TRBV20-1	-	TRBJ1-5	TGCAGTGCTAGGCCGGCTTCGAGCAATCAGCCCCAGCATTTT	CSARPASSNQPQHF
TRBD1	TRBV27	-	TRBJ2-7	TGTGCCAGCAGTTTAGGGACAGGGGTCGCCGAGCAGTACTTC	CASSLGTGVAEQYF
-	TRBV29-1	-	TRBJ1-2	TGCAGCTCCCGGGACACGTCTAACTATGGCTACACCTTC	CSSRDTSNYGYTF
TRBD1	TRBV4-2	-	TRBJ1-1	TGTGCCAGCAGCCAGTGGACAGGGGGTCAAACTGAAGCTTTCTTT	CASSQWTGGQTEAFF
-	TRBV4-2	-	TRBJ2-3	TGTGCCAGCAGCCAAGATCTGGCGGGCACAGATACGCAGTATTTT	CASSQDLAGTDTQYF
TRBD1	TRBV2	-	TRBJ2-2	TGTGCCAGCATCCCGGGACAGGGTCCGAACACCGGGGAGCTGTTTTTT	CASIPGQGPNTGELFF
-	TRBV7-9	few	TRBJ2-7	TGTGCCAGCAGCTTAACAACAGGGAACGAGCAGTACTTC	CASSLTTGNEQYF
TRBD1	TRBV27	few	TRBJ2-7	TGTGCCAGCAGGGGGGCGGGACAGGGGGCCTACGAGCAGTACTTC	CASRGAGQGAYEQYF
-	TRBV28	few	TRBJ2-7	TGTGCCAGCAGTTTCGTGGGGTCGTTGGACGAGCAGTACTTC	CASSFVGSLDEQYF
TRBD1	TRBV4-1	-	TRBJ2-7	TGCGCCAGCAGCCAAGGGGGACAGGGAGTCTACGAGCAGTACTTC	CASSQGGQGVYEQYF
TRBD2	TRBV10-3	few	TRBJ2-7	TGTGCCATCAGTGAGCCCTGGGGGGGGTCCAGTGACGAGCAGTACTTC	CAISEPWGGSSDEQYF
-	TRBV12-3/TRBV12-4	many	TRBJ2-3	TGTGCCAGCAGTTTGGCAGGGCCCACAGATACGCAGTATTTT	CASSLAGPTDTQYF
TRBD2	TRBV9	few	TRBJ2-3	TGTGCCAGCACCCCGGGACTAGCGGGGGGCACAGATACGCAGTATTTT	CASTPGLAGGTDTQYF
-	TRBV11-2	few	TRBJ2-3	TGTGCCAGCAGCGTTTCGGGGGCCACAGATACGCAGTATTTT	CASSVSGATDTQYF
-	TRBV7-9	-	TRBJ2-4	TGTGCCAGCAGCTTAGTAGGGGACGGGAAAAACATTCAGTACTTC	CASSLVGDGKNIQYF
TRBD1	TRBV10-3	-	TRBJ2-7	TGTGCCATCAGTGAGACCGGGACAGGGGATAGGCAGTACTTC	CAISETGTGDRQYF
-	TRBV7-9	-	TRBJ2-5	TGTGCCAGCAGCCCCCCGCCCGCCCAAGAGACCCAGTACTTC	CASSPPPAQETQYF
TRBD2	TRBV20-1	-	TRBJ2-1	TGCAGTGCTAGAGGGATACTAGCGGCTTACAATGAGCAGTTCTTC	CSARGILAAYNEQFF
-	TRBV24-1	-	TRBJ1-1	TGTGCCACCAGTGATATAGGCGGCGAAGCTTTCTTT	CATSDIGGEAFF
-	TRBV14	-	TRBJ2-1	TGTGCCAGCAGCCAAGAGATGGGGGGACTTCAGATCTACAATGAGCAGTTCTTC	CASSQEMGGLQIYNEQFF
-	TRBV29-1	many	TRBJ2-3	TGCAGCGTTGAGACTGGTACAGATACGCAGTATTTT	CSVETGTDTQYF
TRBD2	TRBV13	many	TRBJ2-3	TGTGCCAGCTCAACCGGGACTAGCGGGTTCGCAGATACGCAGTATTTT	CASSTGTSGFADTQYF
-	TRBV12-3/TRBV12-4	-	TRBJ2-2	TGTGCCAGCAGTCTTACAGGGATCGCCGGGGAGCTGTTTTTT	CASSLTGIAGELFF
TRBD1	TRBV7-9	-	TRBJ1-5	TGTGCCAGCAGCTTAGGGACAGGGGCTAGCAATCAGCCCCAGCATTTT	CASSLGTGASNQPQHF
-	TRBV14	few	TRBJ2-7	TGTGCCAGCAGCCAGGTTGTAGGGACCGAGCAGTACTTC	CASSQVVGTEQYF
TRBD1	TRBV7-9	few	TRBJ2-1	TGTGCCAGCAGCTTAGCGGGACAGGTTAATGAGCAGTTCTTC	CASSLAGQVNEQFF
TRBD2	TRBV13	-	TRBJ2-7	TGTGCCAGCAGCTCTTCCGGGACTAGCGAGCTCTACGAGCAGTACTTC	CASSSSGTSELYEQYF
-	TRBV27	few	TRBJ2-5	TGTGCCACCGGGACTGTTCAAGAGACCCAGTACTTC	CATGTVQETQYF
-	TRBV7-6	-	TRBJ2-3	TGTGCCAGCAGCTTAGGGAGGACTACCCTAAGCACAGATACGCAGTATTTT	CASSLGRTTLSTDTQYF
-	TRBV12-3/TRBV12-4	-	TRBJ1-2	TGTGCCTCCTACTCAGGGGTACTGAGGGGCTACACCTTC	CASYSGVLRGYTF
-	TRBV11-2	-	TRBJ2-7	TGTGCCAGCCAGGAGGGCCGCTCCTACGAGCAGTACTTC	CASQEGRSYEQYF
-	TRBV11-2	-	TRBJ2-7	TGTGCCAGCAGCCCCTTTTCCGGGACTCTCTACGAGCAGTACTTC	CASSPFSGTLYEQYF
TRBD1	TRBV3-1	-	TRBJ2-7	TGTGCCAGCAGCCCGACAGGGGGCGTCGACGAGCAGTACTTC	CASSPTGGVDEQYF
TRBD2	TRBV5-1	few	TRBJ2-7	TGCGCCAGCAGTTGGACTAGCGGGTACTCCTACGAGCAGTACTTC	CASSWTSGYSYEQYF
-	TRBV7-9	-	TRBJ2-3	TGTGCCAGCAGCTCACCCCTGAAGGGGGGGGATACGCAGTATTTT	CASSSPLKGGDTQYF
TRBD2	TRBV12-3/TRBV12-4	-	TRBJ2-3	TGTGCCAGGAGTCAAGAACTAGCGGCCCCAGGAGAGGATACGCAGTATTTT	CARSQELAAPGEDTQYF
-	TRBV5-1	few	TRBJ2-1	TGCGCCAGCAGCTTGGATCCACTAGCTGGTAATGAGCAGTTCTTC	CASSLDPLAGNEQFF
TRBD2	TRBV7-9	-	TRBJ2-5	TGTGCAGAAGGGCTTCGGGGGGGGTACCAAGAGACCCAGTACTTC	CAEGLRGGYQETQYF
-	TRBV5-1	few	TRBJ2-7	TGCGCCAGCAGAGAAGGGGTCGAGCAGTACTTC	CASREGVEQYF
-	TRBV2	-	TRBJ2-3	TGTGCCAGCAGCGACTCGACCCCCGATACGCAGTATTTT	CASSDSTPDTQYF
-	TRBV20-1	-	TRBJ2-5	TGCAGTGCTAGAACCCGGGTAGAAGAGACCCAGTACTTC	CSARTRVEETQYF
-	TRBV27	many	TRBJ1-2	TGTGCCAGCAGTTTGAGGGGGGCTTCGGTACTAAAGCTCGGCTACACCTTC	CASSLRGASVLKLGYTF